The present T cell receptor (beta chain) was sequenced within a study of CXCR3-negative and CXCR3-positive naive CD8 T cells. Study findings and constraints: Memory CD8+ T cell repertoires were far less diverse than both naive subsets.

Per germline, CDR1 ENHRY and CDR2 SYGVKD. The CDR3 is made up of 15 amino acids. The authors made the TRB cDNA libraries by 5' RACE using UMI labels. Each CDR3 protein gets one entry in TCRdb, which reprocessed the 5' RACE reads and gives no DNA. Recorded for this sample: about 56,000 distinct CDR3 sequences. As regards this clonotype: Its antigen is as yet unknown.

The sequenced material came from memory CD8+ T cells from blood. The V call is TRBV10-3, the J call TRBJ2-3; TCRdb lists TRBD1, though no DNA is available to test this call. The source of this sequence is a human donor in good health. Some clones in this sample may be carry-over from other donors' samples. The CDR3 region is CAISDPGASTDTQYF.